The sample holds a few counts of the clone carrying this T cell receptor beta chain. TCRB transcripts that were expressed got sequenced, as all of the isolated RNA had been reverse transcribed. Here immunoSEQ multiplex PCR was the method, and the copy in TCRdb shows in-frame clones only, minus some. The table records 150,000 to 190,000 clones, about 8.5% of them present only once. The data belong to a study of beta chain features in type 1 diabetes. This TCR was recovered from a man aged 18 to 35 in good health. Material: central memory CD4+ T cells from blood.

The CDR3 coding sequence is TGTGCCTGGAGTTTAGATCCCTGGACAGGCCCTGGATCACCCCTCCACTTT. Its translation is CAWSLDPWTGPGSPLHF. This chain joins TRBV30 and TRBJ1-6; TRBD1 matches at 7 bases. CDR1 and CDR2 from the germline V gene are GTSNPN and SVGIG (reference sequence). The CDR3 extends over 17 amino acids. With V trimmed by 2 bases and J by 10 bases, 17 bases remained unmatched.